What follows is one TCR beta chain and its context. This clone was picked up one time. Its antigen target is currently unknown. Per-base qualities were not stored, and no clone one base away is much larger. The cohort comprised several hundred healthy bone marrow donors. At the time of sampling, every cohort member was nominally healthy, though immune exposures that went unrecorded were likely present. The donor was CMV seronegative and was included in the group of under 450 seronegative cohort members. A peripheral blood sample was provided by each donor, and peripheral blood mononuclear cells were used for TCR beta sequencing. Genomic DNA extraction from the blood cell samples was performed with the Qiagen DNeasy Blood Extraction Kit. The sample comes from a study of cytomegalovirus exposure and HLA in healthy donors (dated by TCRdb to 2016 to 2017). Turning to the overall study: In an earlier analysis of approximately 500 of the donors, approximately 260 Gb of sequence data and 117 million unique TCR beta sequences from 150 million to 200 million T cells were reported. Roughly 300 gigabases of sequencing data and roughly 90 million unique TCR sequences were included in an early release covering under 650 HLA-typed donors. The genetic ancestry cluster associated with self-reported Caucasian donors included around 76% of the roughly 380 genotyped donors. The study aimed to test whether signatures of past pathogen exposure could be identified by cataloging public T cell receptors. The T cell repertoires of several hundred subjects were profiled by immunosequencing and related to cytomegalovirus serostatus. Besides the first cohort of 550 to 750 subjects, a separate validation cohort made up of 120 different subjects was used. The study combined high-throughput TCR immunosequencing, statistical association of individual TCRs with disease status, and machine learning to predict cytomegalovirus infection status. In a later analysis, previously published TCR beta repertoires from 670 or so donors were re-analyzed and high-resolution HLA genotyping was added so that TCR occurrence patterns could be studied. Rather than using new phenotypic data, the later analysis identified candidate immune exposures from TCR beta sequences and from how often those sequences occurred across donors. To decide whether each TCR beta V gene segment behaved as functional or pseudogenic, an earlier analysis of 587 of the donors relied on high-throughput TCR beta sequencing. Donor age, sex, ethnicity and CMV serostatus were compiled together with the repertoire data. A later genetic analysis took genome-wide SNP genotypes for about three fifths of the 666 donors and used that subset as a discovery cohort. Every repertoire in the discovery cohort had been generated on one and the same sequencing platform. HLA typing covered class I and class II loci at four-digit resolution. Typing coverage differed by locus: A, B, C, DRB1 and DQB1 were typed in roughly 620-630 donors, DQA1 in 522, DPA1 in 600 to 610, and DPB1 in 450 to 490. Roughly five DR-DQ haplotypes were handled as single units for association and clustering, since linkage in the cohort was strong. Among some 400 genotyped donors of the cohort, an average of roughly 240,000 unique TCR beta nucleotide sequences were sequenced per donor, around a sixth of them non-productive. Here is what the overall study found, with its caveats: V-gene and J-gene trimming of TCR beta chains was associated with a missense DCLRE1C variant in a later genetic analysis, and the association was replicated in an independent cohort. A cluster of highly shared sequence variants was judged likely to be a technical artifact of the sequencing pipeline. Some IMGT-functional V segments, including TRBV6-2 and TRBV6-3, could not be distinguished by the 87-base-pair reads and were therefore excluded. Presence/absence analyses assumed roughly uniform sequencing depth across donors, an assumption that may not hold. Correlated functional status among segregating V segments might be attributable to linkage disequilibrium, but an unknown experimental factor could not be ruled out. Broadly in line with IMGT annotations, most TCR beta V segments showed up in productive rearrangements about 90% or about 30% of the time in an earlier analysis of several hundred of the donors. In a later analysis, HLA-associated TCR beta chains showed more clonal expansion and lower generation probabilities than non-associated chains that were equally common. Across donors, most TCR sequences were observed very rarely, whereas some public TCRs were present in many individuals. In vitro tests confirmed that a few of the cytomegalovirus-associated TCR beta chains recognize cytomegalovirus antigens. This cohort had only TCR beta chains sequenced, and the lack of alpha or paired-chain data limited which features could be detected. In the study, some 160 TCR beta chains were listed as associated with cytomegalovirus. In a later analysis, the rate of TCR association differed among HLA loci, with DRB1 alleles having the most associated TCRs and HLA-C alleles having the fewest. In both the original and validation cohorts, the classifier was reported to diagnose cytomegalovirus status with high specificity and sensitivity. A further reported finding was that TCR beta sequences accurately predicted the HLA-A and HLA-B alleles for most subjects in the first cohort. According to the authors, the approach could potentially be generalized to other disease states and immunological phenotypes. CMV serostatus was the only immune exposure information available for the cohort. The earlier analysis of almost 600 of the donors excluded over 15 rarely observed V segments, including chromosome 9 orphons, because counts were too low. A later analysis associated about 18,000 TCR beta sequences with specific HLA alleles at a false discovery rate of 0.05. Because some donors lacked HLA typing at each locus, the association tests relied only on the typed subset. A later analysis reported that several top co-occurrence clusters appeared linked to parvovirus B19, influenza, CMV and Epstein-Barr virus. According to a later genetic analysis, donors in an Asian-associated ancestry cluster had fewer N-insertions in productive TCRs than the approximately 630-donor mean. A later analysis found that most CMV-associated TCR beta chains appeared HLA-restricted, with HLA associations seemingly driven largely by CMV exposure. When HLA alleles, especially DR and DQ, strongly co-occurred, TCR associations were difficult to assign to individual alleles.

Libraries were constructed by the immunoSEQ multiplex PCR assay. For the multiplex PCR, a mixture combining 60 forward primers for TCR Vbeta segments and 13 reverse primers for TCR Jbeta segments was used. The CDR3 region of rearranged TCR beta genes was amplified from genomic DNA with a multiplex PCR assay. The Illumina HiSeq System was used to sequence the amplified TCR beta libraries as 87-base-pair reads. From the authors' description of their analysis: A later analysis counted about 80 million unique TCR beta chains across the 500 to 850 repertoires, and 9.5 million to 11 million of these chains were shared by at least two donors. To remove PCR and sequencing errors, raw reads were error-corrected and collapsed into unique sequences using a nearest-neighbor algorithm that merged closely related sequences. V, D and J gene segments were assigned by aligning CDR3 sequences to IMGT reference sequences. For a sequence to be retained, a match of at least six nucleotides was required to both a V gene segment and a J gene segment. Rearrangements were called productive when the CDR3 lacked stop codons and stayed in frame with V and J; all others were non-productive. CDR3 was defined by IMGT convention, running from the second conserved V-encoded cysteine to the conserved J-encoded phenylalanine. The earlier analysis of about 620 of the donors excluded sequences that lacked an unambiguous match to a single V gene segment. In an earlier analysis of approximately 590 of the donors, a V segment was called functional when productive rearrangements were above 56.7%, and segregating when the standard deviation between donors exceeded 5%. A statistical classification framework was developed to diagnose cytomegalovirus status using the catalog of TCR beta chain sequences. V and J gene assignment, in a later analysis, came from comparing TCR nucleotide sequences with IMGT/GENE-DB human TR gene sequences. Using the TCRdist pipeline, a later analysis assigned CDR3 sequences along with most-parsimonious VDJ recombination scenarios. In a later analysis, every TCR beta chain was defined by the combination of its CDR3 amino acid sequence and its V-gene family, and reads without a unique V-gene family were dropped. A later analysis removed several hundred highly shared, low-generation-probability nucleotide sequences to deal with suspected cross-contamination and a sequencing artifact. In a later analysis, a clonal expansion index was calculated for each public chain from normalized within-repertoire ranks of inferred template counts. Generation probabilities in a later analysis came from a VDJ recombination model fitted to out-of-frame rearrangements, and those results were checked against IGoR. In a later analysis, hypergeometric tests were used to score TCR-TCR, TCR-HLA and TCR-CMV co-occurrence, with a repertoire-size bias correction applied to TCR pairs. To estimate false discovery rates, a later analysis permuted the HLA or CMV assignments 20 times. In a later analysis, co-occurring TCRs were grouped using DBSCAN, and TCRdist sequence similarity was added for clustering within HLA-allele-positive subsets. Repertoires with fewer than 30,000 or more than 120,000 public chains were left out of co-occurrence clustering, as were five repertoires with anomalous nucleotide sharing. TCRdb mirrors the immuneACCESS table, restricted to in-frame sequences. Some clones are absent from its copies; in checked studies, under half trace to an unresolved V gene, and the reason for the others is unknown. Clone size and V and J calls were adopted from that table, with D and trimming inferred from the DNA. The sample records over 130,000 clones, approximately 80% of which are singletons. 1.5% to 2% of the sample is held by the ten biggest clonotypes.

The CDR1 and CDR2 encoded by the germline V gene (reference sequence) are LNHDA and SQIVND. The V and J ends are trimmed by 6 bases and 7 bases, leaving 15 bases between them. The CDR3 sequence holds 13 residues, the cysteine and phenylalanine included. Only CDR3 DNA is held: 39 bases, read in frame from base 1. Sequences were obtained from PBMCs. This TCR was sampled from a man in his forties in good health and CMV-seronegative. This receptor chain uses TRBV19 and TRBJ1-2, with no D gene named confidently. The DNA sequence reads TGTGCCAGTAGAGAGAAGGCGGGTCGTGGCTACACCTTC. Its amino acids are CASREKAGRGYTF. The full variable domain, with segments outside the CDR3 supplied by the reference TRBV19 and TRBJ1-2 proteins, appears as DGGITQSPKYLFRKEGQNVTLSCEQNLNHDAMYWYRQDPGQGLRLIYYSQIVNDFQKGDIAEGYSVSREKKESFPLTVTSAQKNPTAFYLCASREKAGRGYTFGSGTRLTVV.